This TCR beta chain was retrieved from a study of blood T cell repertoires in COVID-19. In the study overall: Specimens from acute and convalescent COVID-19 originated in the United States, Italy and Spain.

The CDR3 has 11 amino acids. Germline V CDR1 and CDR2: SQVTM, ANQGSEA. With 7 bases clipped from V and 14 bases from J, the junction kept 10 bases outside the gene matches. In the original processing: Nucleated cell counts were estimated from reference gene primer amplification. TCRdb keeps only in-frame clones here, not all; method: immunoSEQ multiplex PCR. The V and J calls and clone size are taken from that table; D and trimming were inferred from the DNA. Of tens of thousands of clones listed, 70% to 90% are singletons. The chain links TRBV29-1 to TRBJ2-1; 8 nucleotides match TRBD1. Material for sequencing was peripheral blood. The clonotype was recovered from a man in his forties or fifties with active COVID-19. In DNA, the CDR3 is TGCAGCGGCGCCCTTGGACAGGGAGAGTTCTTC. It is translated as CSGALGQGEFF.